Presented here are 20 T cell receptor beta chains from one specimen sequenced in a study of blood T cell repertoires in COVID-19. Libraries were prepared by immunoSEQ multiplex PCR; TCRdb keeps only in-frame clonotypes and omits some of them. The table includes 350,000 to 550,000 clones, 75% to 90% detected once. The sequenced sample consisted of peripheral blood. These receptors were obtained from a woman under 40 with acute or convalescent COVID-19.

This chain uses TRBV5-1 with TRBJ2-5; possibly TRBD1 for D (5 bases). The CDR3 has 15 residues. Germline lookup yields CDR1 SGHRS and CDR2 YFSETQ. V was cut by 6 bases and J by 1 base, with 16 bases left in between. The CDR3 DNA is TGCGCCAGCATGGGTGCCCAGGGCCCCCAAGAGACCCAGTACTTC. As protein: CASMGAQGPQETQYF.

The rearrangement links TRBV20-1 to TRBJ2-3; D is uncertain. The CDR3 spans 11 residues. Trimming took off 5 bases at V and 2 bases at J, with 5 bases between the two ends. Germline V gives CDR1 DFQATT, CDR2 SNEGSKA (reference sequence). Here the CDR3 reads CSAYSTDTQYF. The CDR3 nucleotides read TGCAGTGCTTATTCCACAGATACGCAGTATTTT.

V usage is TRBV24-1 and J usage is TRBJ1-5; D is unresolved. The CDR3 sequence is 14 residues long. Looked up from germline, CDR1 is KGHDR and CDR2 is SFDVKD. V dropped 9 bases and J dropped 0 bases, with 11 bases sitting between them. CDR3 protein: CATSFGNSNQPQHF. DNA for the CDR3: TGTGCCACCTCGTTCGGGAATAGCAATCAGCCCCAGCATTTT.

The chain uses TRBV2 and TRBJ2-3, with a possible D match to TRBD1 (5 bases). The CDR3 is made up of 14 amino acids. Trimming cost V 1 base and J 3 bases, with 8 bases left between them. Germline V gene sequence: CDR1 SNHLY, CDR2 FYNNEI. The CDR3 protein is CASSEGAGTDTQYF. The CDR3 coding sequence is TGTGCCAGCAGTGAAGGGGCAGGGACAGATACGCAGTATTTT.

The V call is TRBV5-1, the J call TRBJ2-1; no clear D. Trimming took 1 base from V and 4 from J, leaving 3 bases between them. CDR1 SGHRS and CDR2 YFSETQ come from the germline V gene. The CDR3 covers 12 residues. The CDR3 spells CASSLSYNEQFF. DNA of the CDR3: TGCGCCAGCAGCTTGTCTTACAATGAGCAGTTCTTC.

The J gene is TRBJ2-3, the V gene TRBV7-5; TRBD2 is taken as the D call from the table, unchecked against the DNA. TRBV7-5 is listed as a pseudogene. The CDR3 extends over 20 amino acids. Written as DNA, the CDR3 is TGTGTCAGAAGCCTAGCCCGGACTAGCGGGGGACCCCTACGCACAGATACGCAGTATTTT. Its translation: CVRSLARTSGGPLRTDTQYF.

The genes are TRBV28 and TRBJ2-7; D remains unclear. Between the trimmed V and J ends, which lost 6 bases and 12 bases, there was a span of 15 bases. Germline-derived CDR1 and CDR2 are MDHEN and SYDVKM. This CDR3 comprises 11 residues. The CDR3 DNA is TGTGCCAGCAGGTCTGTGCGGCTGTGGTACTTC. It codes for CASRSVRLWYF.

This rearrangement joins TRBV11-2 to TRBJ2-1; 10 bases are a match to TRBD2. In germline, CDR1 is SGHAT, CDR2 FQNNGV. V was pared by 1 base and J by 13 bases, with 10 bases of the junction left unmatched. The CDR3 length is 15 residues. This CDR3 is CASSLVAGGPGVQFF. In nucleotides, the CDR3 is TGTGCCAGCAGCTTAGTAGCGGGGGGCCCGGGAGTACAGTTCTTC.

The chain's CDR3 is CASSLRRGGETQYF. In DNA, the CDR3 is TGTGCCAGCAGCTTGAGGCGGGGCGGGGAGACCCAGTACTTC. This chain connects TRBV5-4 to TRBJ2-5; weak D call: TRBD2 (6 bases). Trimming took 1 base from V and 5 from J, leaving 12 bases between them. Germline CDR1 reads SGHNT; CDR2 reads YYREEE (reference sequence). CDR3 length: 14 residues.

The chain carries TRBV19 and TRBJ1-1; D remains ambiguous. CDR1 and CDR2 (germline): LNHDA, SQIVND (reference sequence). CDR3 length: 13 amino acids. The germline V and J ends were trimmed by 8 bases and 6 bases, with 16 bases remaining between them. The CDR3 DNA follows: TGTGCCAGTTGTTCTTTATTCGAGTCTGAAGCTTTCTTT. This gives the protein CASCSLFESEAFF.

This clone was recorded many times. This chain uses TRBV27 with TRBJ1-2; a weak D match, TRBD1 (6 bases). This CDR3 has 13 amino acids. Looked up from germline, CDR1 is MNHEY and CDR2 is SMNVEV (reference sequence). Trimming took off 4 bases at V and 4 bases at J, with 10 bases between the two ends. The CDR3 spells CASSYRAGYGYTF. The CDR3, as DNA: TGTGCCAGCAGTTACAGGGCGGGCTATGGCTACACCTTC.

The rearrangement uses TRBV30 and TRBJ2-7, with 8 bases aligning to TRBD1. Per the germline V gene, CDR1 is GTSNPN and CDR2 is SVGIG (reference sequence). The CDR3 loop spans 14 amino acids. V was clipped by 3 bases and J by 4 bases; unmatched bases: 8. The DNA for the CDR3 is TGTGCCTGGAGAACCACCACAGGGGGATACGAGCAGTACTTC. It codes for CAWRTTTGGYEQYF.

The chain recombines TRBV9 with TRBJ2-3; 11 nucleotides agree with TRBD1. CDR1 SGDLS and CDR2 YYNGEE come from the germline V gene. V was clipped by 2 bases and J by 9 bases; unmatched bases: 8. There are 15 residues in the CDR3. The CDR3 DNA follows: TGTGCCAGCAGCGTGGCCGGGACAGGGGGACAGACGCAGTATTTT. Translation gives CASSVAGTGGQTQYF. Supplemented by reference TRBV9 and TRBJ2-3, the full variable domain reads DSGVTQTPKHLITATGQRVTLRCSPRSGDLSVYWYQQSLDQGLQFLIQYYNGEERAKGNILERFSAQQFPDLHSELNLSSLELGDSALYFCASSVAGTGGQTQYFGPGTRLTVL.

The rearrangement links TRBV3-1 (or the pseudogene TRBV3-2) to TRBJ1-2; D is undetermined. Germline V gives CDR1 LGHDT, CDR2 YNNKEL (reference sequence). The CDR3 is 11 residues long. Trimming took off 4 bases at V and 6 bases at J, with 6 bases between the two ends. The CDR3 is CASSLLDGYTF. CDR3 nucleotide sequence: TGTGCCAGCAGCCTCCTCGATGGCTACACCTTC.

This chain joins TRBV19 and TRBJ1-1, with 7 bases that match TRBD1. Germline values: CDR1 LNHDA, CDR2 SQIVND (reference sequence). This CDR3 has 14 amino acids. V shed 2 bases and J 1 base; nucleotides not matched to a gene: 1. CDR3 nucleotides: TGTGCCAGTAGTATACAGGGGGGGAACACTGAAGCTTTCTTT. Its translation is CASSIQGGNTEAFF. Variable domain in full (rest from reference TRBV19 and TRBJ1-1): DGGITQSPKYLFRKEGQNVTLSCEQNLNHDAMYWYRQDPGQGLRLIYYSQIVNDFQKGDIAEGYSVSREKKESFPLTVTSAQKNPTAFYLCASSIQGGNTEAFFGQGTRLTVV.

V is TRBV2 and J is TRBJ2-2; D might be TRBD2 (6 bases). The CDR3 contains 12 residues. CDR1 and CDR2 from the germline V gene are SNHLY and FYNNEI. Trimming left V 7 bases short and J 7 bases short, with 10 bases between. CDR3 nucleotides: TGTGCCAGCATTGAGCGGGTCGGGGAGCTGTTTTTT. Its translation is CASIERVGELFF.

The rearrangement links TRBV11-2 to TRBJ2-7; the D gene is possibly TRBD2 (6 bases). The V gene's germline CDR1 is SGHAT and CDR2 FQNNGV. With 3 bases removed from V and 4 bases from J, the gap between germline ends came to 16 bases. The CDR3 length is 15 residues. As DNA, the CDR3 is TGTGCCAGCAGCTTGGGGTGGGGGGAGGCATACGAGCAGTACTTC. Its translation: CASSLGWGEAYEQYF.

The V gene is TRBV5-4, the J gene TRBJ2-2; a weak D match, TRBD1 (6 bases). V dropped 2 bases and J dropped 1 base, with 9 bases sitting between them. The CDR3 has 15 amino acids. CDR1 SGHNT and CDR2 YYREEE come from the germline V gene (reference sequence). In DNA, the CDR3 is TGTGCCAGCAGCTTTCAGGGGAGGAACACCGGGGAGCTGTTTTTT. Residues: CASSFQGRNTGELFF.

The chain links TRBV5-1 to TRBJ1-6; TRBD1 agrees at 8 bases. The germline V gene encodes CDR1 SGHRS and CDR2 YFSETQ. This CDR3 is built from 18 residues. V gave up 4 bases and J gave up 0 bases; unmatched junction bases: 9. CDR3 amino acids: CASSLTGTGRSYNSPLHF. For the CDR3, the DNA is TGCGCCAGCAGCCTGACCGGGACAGGACGCTCCTATAATTCACCCCTCCACTTT.

In regard to this clone: Other DNA sequences in this sample translate to the same CDR3. The chain links TRBV12-3 or TRBV12-4 to TRBJ1-1, with a weak D call TRBD1 (6 bases). V shed 6 bases and J shed 1 base, with 9 bases lying between them. The CDR3 length is 13 residues. CDR3 nucleotide sequence: TGTGCCAGCAGCCTGACAGGGAACACTGAAGCTTTCTTT. It yields the protein CASSLTGNTEAFF.